This is a list of T cell receptor beta chains from one sample in a study of post-analysis software for immune sequencing data. TCRdb reanalysed the PCR reads using MiXCR and keeps one entry per CDR3 protein. The table has over 700,000 distinct CDR3 sequences, approximately 30% seen once. What was sequenced was blood. Receptor source: a girl between 5 and 17 years old with multiple sclerosis. CDR3s include the opening cysteine and the closing phenylalanine or tryptophan. The order of the fields is V gene, J gene, clone size, D gene, CDR3 DNA, CDR3 protein. The D gene is left open where the match is weak. Rows may omit the clone size; those that give it use once, few, many or a size class.

V gene: TRBV6-1
J gene: TRBJ2-1
clone size: few
D gene: TRBD2
CDR3 DNA: TGTGCCAGCAGACAGGGACCTAGCGGGAGGGTGTACAATGAGCAGTTCTTC
CDR3 protein: CASRQGPSGRVYNEQFF

V gene: TRBV7-9
J gene: TRBJ2-3
clone size: -
D gene: -
CDR3 DNA: TGTGCCAGCAGCTTAGCAGAGACAGGAAAGGGAGATACGCAGTATTTT
CDR3 protein: CASSLAETGKGDTQYF

V gene: TRBV9
J gene: TRBJ2-1
clone size: -
D gene: -
CDR3 DNA: TGTGCCAGCAGCCCAGGTGGGAGCGAGGGACCCCTCAATGAGCAGTTCTTC
CDR3 protein: CASSPGGSEGPLNEQFF

V gene: TRBV4-2
J gene: TRBJ2-5
clone size: few
D gene: TRBD2
CDR3 DNA: TGTGCCAGCAGCCAAGATCTGGGACGGGGGGGCCTTAAGACCCAGTACTTC
CDR3 protein: CASSQDLGRGGLKTQYF

V gene: TRBV7-9
J gene: TRBJ2-1
clone size: few
D gene: TRBD2
CDR3 DNA: TGTGCCAGCAGCTCGGGGGCCCTAGCGGGGACCTACAATGAGCAGTTCTTC
CDR3 protein: CASSSGALAGTYNEQFF

V gene: TRBV3-1
J gene: TRBJ1-2
clone size: -
D gene: -
CDR3 DNA: TGTGCCAGCGGCCAAGAGGTTTCGGGGCCCTATGGCTACACCTTC
CDR3 protein: CASGQEVSGPYGYTF

V gene: TRBV29-1
J gene: TRBJ2-5
clone size: few
D gene: -
CDR3 DNA: TGCAGCGTGAGGCCAGGCCAAATGTACACCCAGTACTTC
CDR3 protein: CSVRPGQMYTQYF

V gene: TRBV20-1
J gene: TRBJ1-1
clone size: -
D gene: -
CDR3 DNA: TGCAGTGCTAGCAAGGTGGAGACAGGCGGGAACACTGAAGCTTTCTTT
CDR3 protein: CSASKVETGGNTEAFF

V gene: TRBV7-2
J gene: TRBJ1-2
clone size: -
D gene: -
CDR3 DNA: TGTGCCAACAGCTTAGAATTCCGGGGAGTCGGTGGCTACACCTTC
CDR3 protein: CANSLEFRGVGGYTF

V gene: TRBV6-5
J gene: TRBJ2-2
clone size: many
D gene: -
CDR3 DNA: TGTGCCAGCAGTTACTCGACAACGAACACCGGGGAGCTGTTTTTT
CDR3 protein: CASSYSTTNTGELFF

V gene: TRBV29-1
J gene: TRBJ2-7
clone size: many
D gene: TRBD1
CDR3 DNA: TGCAGCGCAGGACAGGGTGACGAGCAGTACTTC
CDR3 protein: CSAGQGDEQYF

V gene: TRBV5-1
J gene: TRBJ2-3
clone size: -
D gene: -
CDR3 DNA: TGCGCCAGCAGCTTGGTTAGCGCAAGCACAGATACGCAGTATTTT
CDR3 protein: CASSLVSASTDTQYF

V gene: TRBV7-6
J gene: TRBJ2-7
clone size: -
D gene: -
CDR3 DNA: TGTGCCAGCAGCTTACGAGCCGCGGAGTACGAGCAGTACTTC
CDR3 protein: CASSLRAAEYEQYF

V gene: TRBV20-1
J gene: TRBJ2-1
clone size: -
D gene: TRBD2
CDR3 DNA: TGCAGTGCGTCGGGACTAGCGGGCCATGAGCAGTTCTTC
CDR3 protein: CSASGLAGHEQFF

V gene: TRBV3-1
J gene: TRBJ1-1
clone size: -
D gene: -
CDR3 DNA: TGTGCCAGCAGCCGCGAAGCGGGTTTCGGCACTGAAGCTTTCTTT
CDR3 protein: CASSREAGFGTEAFF

V gene: TRBV5-5
J gene: TRBJ2-1
clone size: -
D gene: TRBD2
CDR3 DNA: TGTGCCAGCACCCCGGGGGGGAATTACAATGAGCAGTTCTTC
CDR3 protein: CASTPGGNYNEQFF

V gene: TRBV12-3/TRBV12-4
J gene: TRBJ1-4
clone size: -
D gene: -
CDR3 DNA: TGTGCCAGCAGTTTAACAGGGACTGAGGGTGAAAAACTGTTTTTT
CDR3 protein: CASSLTGTEGEKLFF

V gene: TRBV9
J gene: TRBJ2-1
clone size: -
D gene: TRBD1
CDR3 DNA: TGTGCCAGCAGCGCCGAATACAGGGACAGAAATTACAATGAGCAGTTCTTC
CDR3 protein: CASSAEYRDRNYNEQFF

V gene: TRBV25-1
J gene: TRBJ1-2
clone size: few
D gene: -
CDR3 DNA: TGTGCCAGCCTTAGCAGGGGTGATGGCTACACCTTC
CDR3 protein: CASLSRGDGYTF

V gene: TRBV7-2
J gene: TRBJ2-1
clone size: -
D gene: TRBD2
CDR3 DNA: TGTGCCAGCAGCTCCCGCCCTAGCGGGGGCTACAATGAGCAGTTCTTC
CDR3 protein: CASSSRPSGGYNEQFF

V gene: TRBV20-1
J gene: TRBJ2-3
clone size: -
D gene: TRBD2
CDR3 DNA: TGCAGTGTTAGCCGGACTAGCGGAGTATACTCAGATACGCAGTATTTT
CDR3 protein: CSVSRTSGVYSDTQYF

V gene: TRBV20-1
J gene: TRBJ2-1
clone size: -
D gene: TRBD1
CDR3 DNA: TGCAGTGCTAGGCCTGGGACAGACTCCTACAATGAGCAGTTCTTC
CDR3 protein: CSARPGTDSYNEQFF

V gene: TRBV9
J gene: TRBJ1-2
clone size: few
D gene: -
CDR3 DNA: TGTGCCAGCAGCGCCCAGGTTGCAGTCGACTATGGCTACACCTTC
CDR3 protein: CASSAQVAVDYGYTF

V gene: TRBV27
J gene: TRBJ2-5
clone size: -
D gene: TRBD2
CDR3 DNA: TGTGCCAGCAGTTTATCCCCCACCCGGAGCGGGAGGGCCATTTCGGAGACCCAGTACTTC
CDR3 protein: CASSLSPTRSGRAISETQYF

V gene: TRBV7-9
J gene: TRBJ2-2
clone size: -
D gene: -
CDR3 DNA: TGTGCCAGCAGCTTATATCCGAACACCGGGGAGCTGTTTTTT
CDR3 protein: CASSLYPNTGELFF

V gene: TRBV29-1
J gene: TRBJ2-1
clone size: many
D gene: TRBD2
CDR3 DNA: TGCAGCGGGGAAGGGACTAGCGGGAGTAAGTCCTACAATGAGCAGTTCTTC
CDR3 protein: CSGEGTSGSKSYNEQFF

V gene: TRBV12-5
J gene: TRBJ1-2
clone size: -
D gene: -
CDR3 DNA: TGTGCTAGTGGTTTGGGGACCTTTTTCTCGAGCTACACCTTC
CDR3 protein: CASGLGTFFSSYTF

V gene: TRBV28
J gene: TRBJ2-1
clone size: -
D gene: TRBD2
CDR3 DNA: TGTGCCAGCAGCTGGGGCGGCGGGAGGCCTTGGAATGAGCAGTTCTTC
CDR3 protein: CASSWGGGRPWNEQFF

V gene: TRBV27
J gene: TRBJ2-7
clone size: few
D gene: TRBD2
CDR3 DNA: TGTGCCAGCAGTCTAGGGGGACTAGCGGAGGGTTACGAGCAGTACTTC
CDR3 protein: CASSLGGLAEGYEQYF

V gene: TRBV28
J gene: TRBJ1-1
clone size: -
D gene: -
CDR3 DNA: TGTGCCAGCAGTTTGCCTACCGCGGAAGCTTTCTTT
CDR3 protein: CASSLPTAEAFF

V gene: TRBV29-1
J gene: TRBJ2-3
clone size: few
D gene: -
CDR3 DNA: TGCAGCGTTGAGGGGGGAGAGGCAGATACGCAGTATTTT
CDR3 protein: CSVEGGEADTQYF

V gene: TRBV2
J gene: TRBJ2-7
clone size: -
D gene: TRBD2
CDR3 DNA: TGTGCCAGCAGTGCCCGAGCGGGAGCCCCCCACGAGCAGTACTTC
CDR3 protein: CASSARAGAPHEQYF

V gene: TRBV20-1
J gene: TRBJ2-5
clone size: -
D gene: -
CDR3 DNA: TGCAGTGCTAGGGGGTTTGAAGAGACCCAGTACTTC
CDR3 protein: CSARGFEETQYF

V gene: TRBV3-1
J gene: TRBJ2-5
clone size: many
D gene: TRBD1
CDR3 DNA: TGTGCCAGCAGCCACGGGACAGGGAGGGGAGAGACCCAGTACTTC
CDR3 protein: CASSHGTGRGETQYF

V gene: TRBV20-1
J gene: TRBJ2-3
clone size: -
D gene: -
CDR3 DNA: TGCAGTGCTAGACGCTCCCGGGCGGTAGATACGCAGTATTTT
CDR3 protein: CSARRSRAVDTQYF

V gene: TRBV20-1
J gene: TRBJ2-7
clone size: few
D gene: -
CDR3 DNA: TGCAGTGCTACTGGAGGGTCGTCCTCCTACGAGCAGTACTTC
CDR3 protein: CSATGGSSSYEQYF

V gene: TRBV6-6
J gene: TRBJ1-5
clone size: -
D gene: -
CDR3 DNA: TGTGCCAGCAGTTACTCAGTTGGGGGGCCTCAGCCCCAGCATTTT
CDR3 protein: CASSYSVGGPQPQHF

V gene: TRBV3-1
J gene: TRBJ2-2
clone size: -
D gene: -
CDR3 DNA: TGTGCCAGCAGCCAATACAGGGAAACCACCGGGGAGCTGTTTTTT
CDR3 protein: CASSQYRETTGELFF

V gene: TRBV5-6
J gene: TRBJ1-4
clone size: many
D gene: -
CDR3 DNA: TGTGCCAGCAGCTTGTGGGACATGGATGAAAAACTGTTTTTT
CDR3 protein: CASSLWDMDEKLFF

V gene: TRBV7-2
J gene: TRBJ2-1
clone size: -
D gene: TRBD1
CDR3 DNA: TGTGCCAGCAGCTTAACAGGGGGAGACTCCTACAATGAGCAGTTCTTC
CDR3 protein: CASSLTGGDSYNEQFF

V gene: TRBV29-1
J gene: TRBJ1-1
clone size: few
D gene: -
CDR3 DNA: TGCAGCGTTGAAGCAGGAGAGAACACTGAAGCTTTCTTT
CDR3 protein: CSVEAGENTEAFF

V gene: TRBV9
J gene: TRBJ2-7
clone size: -
D gene: -
CDR3 DNA: TGTGCCAGCAGCGTAGGGGCCCTGGGACTGCCAATATACGAGCAGTACTTC
CDR3 protein: CASSVGALGLPIYEQYF

V gene: TRBV28
J gene: TRBJ2-7
clone size: many
D gene: TRBD2
CDR3 DNA: TGTGCCAGCAGCAAGCGGACTAGCCGACCCTACGAGCAGTACTTC
CDR3 protein: CASSKRTSRPYEQYF